This T cell receptor (beta chain) was documented in a study of early T cells in non-severe SARS-CoV-2 infection. Study-wide background: The input, bulk RNA from unsorted whole blood, was sequenced, and chains were unpaired. Regarding the study as a whole: Comparison of clonotypes with VDJdb favored anti-spike CD8 responses while missing private and CD4 specificities.

Individual cDNA molecules received unique molecular identifiers. Each CDR3 protein gets one entry after TCRdb re-called the 5' RACE reads with MiXCR. The table lists about 130,000 distinct CDR3 sequences, around 14% of them singletons, with 20% to 25% in the top ten. For this clonotype: Its antigen is undetermined.

There are 16 residues in the CDR3. V lost 2 bases and J lost 1; bases outside the gene matches: 6. Germline CDR1 reads SQVTM; CDR2 reads ANQGSEA. This TCR came from an adult who was a healthcare worker with PCR-confirmed SARS-CoV-2 infection or an uninfected control (not recorded which). The material sequenced was whole blood. The genes are TRBV29-1 and TRBJ2-3, with 10 bases fitting TRBD2. The CDR3 region is CSVELAGVIRTDTQYF. CDR3 coding DNA: TGCAGCGTTGAACTAGCGGGGGTGATTCGCACAGATACGCAGTATTTT.